The 3 T cell receptor beta chains below were found in one sample sequenced in a study of CD8+ T cells in alopecia areata. Investigators isolated RNA and reverse transcribed it into cDNA to act as the sequencing template. The method was immunoSEQ multiplex PCR; TCRdb's version includes in-frame clones alone and lacks a portion of them. This table holds about 180,000 clones, roughly 50% found once. Documented treatment: oral pan-JAK inhibitor, 5-10 mg twice daily. The source material was CD8+ T cells sorted from blood, sampled at week 24, from a patient treated with tofacitinib. Receptors were obtained from a human donor with alopecia areata.

The DNA for the CDR3 is TGTGCCAGCAGCTTAGGCGGGGGGGCCTGGAATGAGCAGTTCTTC. It specifies CASSLGGGAWNEQFF. The chain uses TRBV7-8 and TRBJ2-1; 9 nucleotides align to TRBD2. The V gene's germline CDR1 is SGHVS and CDR2 FQNEAQ. The CDR3 extends over 15 amino acids. Trimming at V came to 1 base and at J to 7 bases, leaving 5 bases not matched to a gene.

The chain has TRBV13 and TRBJ2-7; 7 positions match TRBD2. Per the germline V gene, CDR1 is PRHDT and CDR2 is FYEKMQ (reference sequence). The CDR3 is made up of 12 amino acids. V gave up 4 bases and J gave up 7 bases; unmatched junction bases: 4. CDR3 amino acids: CASSSAGEEQYF. In DNA form, the CDR3 reads TGTGCCAGCAGCTCCGCGGGGGAAGAGCAGTACTTC.

The chain has TRBV29-1 and TRBJ2-1; 8 bases align to TRBD2. Germline loops: CDR1 SQVTM, CDR2 ANQGSEA. The CDR3 extends over 13 amino acids. The J segment lost 9 bases and the V segment lost 2 bases, leaving 6 bases of the junction unmatched. The CDR3 DNA sequence: TGCAGCGTTGAACGGGGGGGCCCAGGTGAGCAGTTCTTC. This translates into CSVERGGPGEQFF.